The 21 T cell receptor beta chains given below trace back to one sample, sequenced in a study of beta chain features in type 1 diabetes (dated 2018 in TCRdb). Points the paper makes about the study in general: In all four CD4+ subsets, TCRB CDR3 length was moderately but significantly shorter in type 1 diabetes patients.

Their specific antigens are unknown. The method behind the library was the immunoSEQ multiplex PCR assay. All of the isolated RNA was reverse transcribed with the High Capacity cDNA Reverse Transcription Kit, so expressed TCRB transcripts were sequenced. TCRdb provides this immuneACCESS table in a form limited to in-frame rearrangements. Some clones are lacking; in checked studies, under half of them reflect an unresolved V gene, and why the rest are absent is not known. Here the sample has approximately 280,000 clones; 14% to 15% occur a single time. Around 0.015% of the sample is in the top ten clones. The sample comprised naive CD4+ T cells from blood. This specimen's cell subset or site label, per the study, means: true naive CD4+ T cells. The source of these receptors is a man aged 18 to 29 with type 1 diabetes.

The rearrangement joins TRBV4-3 to TRBJ1-6, with D unclear. The V end was cut by 3 bases, the J end by 5 bases, with 11 bases between. This CDR3 comprises 15 residues. Germline V gene sequence: CDR1 LGHNA, CDR2 YSLEER. CDR3 amino acids: CASSQRVEDNSPLHF. In DNA form, the CDR3 reads TGCGCCAGCAGCCAGCGGGTCGAGGATAATTCACCCCTCCACTTT.

CDR3 amino acids: CASSPPMSNEQFF. The CDR3 region has the DNA TGTGCCAGCTCACCACCGATGAGCAATGAGCAGTTCTTC. J is TRBJ2-1 and V is TRBV18, with no clear D. Trimming took off 0 bases at V and 6 bases at J, with 6 bases between the two ends. CDR1 and CDR2 (germline): KGHSH, LQKENI. The CDR3 is 13 residues long.

This clone has a handful of counts. The chain couples TRBV5-6 to TRBJ1-4; weak D call: TRBD1 (6 bases). The germline V gene has CDR1 SGHDT and CDR2 YYEEEE. The CDR3 is 16 amino acids. V lost 4 bases and J lost 5, with 18 bases in between. CDR3 in DNA: TGTGCCAGCAGCACGAGGACAGCGTGGTTGAATGAAAAACTGTTTTTT. The encoded protein is CASSTRTAWLNEKLFF.

This clone was seen only a few times. The chain carries TRBV10-2 and TRBJ2-7; 7 nucleotides match TRBD1. V was clipped by 7 bases and J by 4 bases; unmatched bases: 7. CDR3 length equals 13 residues. The V gene's germline CDR1 is WSHSY and CDR2 SAAADI. The CDR3 is CASTTGWPYEQYF. The CDR3 region has the DNA TGCGCCAGCACGACAGGGTGGCCATACGAGCAGTACTTC.

The CDR3 DNA sequence: TGTGCCAGTAGTCGGGTTAGCGGGGCCATTATGAATGAGCAGTTCTTC. It codes for CASSRVSGAIMNEQFF. This chain links TRBV19 with TRBJ2-1; 8 bases are a match to TRBD2. With 5 bases clipped from V and 7 bases from J, the junction kept 13 bases outside the gene matches. The CDR3 loop spans 16 amino acids. From germline, CDR1 is LNHDA and CDR2 SQIVND (reference sequence). The full variable domain, its missing parts supplied by reference TRBV19 and TRBJ2-1, is DGGITQSPKYLFRKEGQNVTLSCEQNLNHDAMYWYRQDPGQGLRLIYYSQIVNDFQKGDIAEGYSVSREKKESFPLTVTSAQKNPTAFYLCASSRVSGAIMNEQFFGPGTRLTVL.

This clone was counted between two and nine times. The genes are TRBV6-4 and TRBJ2-7; D may be TRBD2 (6 bases). The V end lost 3 bases, the J end lost 3 bases, and 24 bases lay between the germline ends. Germline loops: CDR1 MRHNA, CDR2 SNTAGT. The CDR3 covers 18 residues. CDR3 residues: CASSEGSGSTFFNYEQYF. DNA of the CDR3: TGTGCCAGCAGTGAGGGTAGCGGCTCCACTTTTTTCAACTACGAGCAGTACTTC.

J is TRBJ2-5 and V is TRBV5-4, with no clear D. The V gene lost 4 bases and the J gene lost 5 bases, with 12 bases spanning the gap. Germline V gene data show CDR1 as SGHNT and CDR2 as YYREEE (reference sequence). The CDR3 loop spans 13 amino acids. The CDR3 DNA sequence: TGTGCCAGCAGCGGCCCCCGATCTGAGACCCAGTACTTC. The encoded protein is CASSGPRSETQYF.

This chain joins TRBV7-2 and TRBJ1-5; 9 bases are a match to TRBD1. V dropped 4 bases and J dropped 7; count of bases not matched to a gene: 5. The germline V gene encodes CDR1 SGHTA and CDR2 FQGNSA. CDR3 length: 14 amino acids. The CDR3 is CASSSGQGTQPQHF. The CDR3 DNA reads as TGTGCCAGCAGCTCGGGACAGGGTACGCAGCCCCAGCATTTT.

This clone was observed a handful of times. This chain connects TRBV28 to TRBJ2-7; 7 positions match TRBD1. CDR3 length: 13 residues. Germline loops: CDR1 MDHEN, CDR2 SYDVKM. The junction had 5 bases not matched to a gene; V was cut back by 7 bases and J by 2 bases. DNA for the CDR3: TGTGCCAGCAATAGACAGGGACCCTACGAGCAGTACTTC. Translating it yields CASNRQGPYEQYF.

The chain couples TRBV4-3 to TRBJ1-5; TRBD1 is a possible D gene (5 bases). CDR1 and CDR2 from the germline V gene are LGHNA and YSLEER. The CDR3 is 18 amino acids. Trimming took off 1 base at V and 0 bases at J, with 16 bases between the two ends. Written as DNA, the CDR3 is TGCGCCAGCAGCCAAGTTGTCTCAGGGTTTTATAGCAATCAGCCCCAGCATTTT. Translation: CASSQVVSGFYSNQPQHF.

This clone was picked up a small number of times. This chain connects TRBV9 to TRBJ2-2, with unresolved D. This CDR3 contains 15 residues. V shed 0 bases and J shed 2 bases, with 8 bases lying between them. The germline CDR1 and CDR2 sequences are SGDLS and YYNGEE. CDR3 loop: CASSVVGPNTGELFF. The CDR3 region has the DNA TGTGCCAGCAGCGTAGTTGGGCCAAACACCGGGGAGCTGTTTTTT. The full variable domain, with the rest looked up from reference TRBV9 and TRBJ2-2, is DSGVTQTPKHLITATGQRVTLRCSPRSGDLSVYWYQQSLDQGLQFLIQYYNGEERAKGNILERFSAQQFPDLHSELNLSSLELGDSALYFCASSVVGPNTGELFFGEGSRLTVL.

The J gene is TRBJ2-7, the V gene TRBV5-1; 11 bases line up with TRBD2. Germline values: CDR1 SGHRS, CDR2 YFSETQ. Trimming took 7 bases from V and 1 from J; bases not matched to a gene: 4. CDR3 length: 14 residues. The CDR3 protein is CASRLAGNSYEQYF. DNA for the CDR3: TGCGCCAGCCGACTAGCGGGAAATTCCTACGAGCAGTACTTC.

The CDR3 sequence: CASSERLPENTGELFF. The CDR3, as DNA: TGTGCCAGCTCCGAAAGACTACCCGAGAACACCGGGGAGCTGTTTTTT. The chain employs TRBV18 and TRBJ2-2; D might be TRBD2 (5 bases). Trimming left V 6 bases short and J 1 base short, with 15 bases between. This CDR3 is built from 16 residues. The germline gives CDR1 KGHSH, CDR2 LQKENI.

The rearrangement joins TRBV5-1 to TRBJ1-4; D is possibly TRBD1 (6 bases). The length of the CDR3 is 14 residues. Trimming removed 4 bases at V and 2 bases at J, with 9 bases between. CDR1 and CDR2 from the germline V gene are SGHRS and YFSETQ. CDR3 bases: TGCGCCAGCAGCACAGGGTCGACTAATGAAAAACTGTTTTTT. Protein sequence: CASSTGSTNEKLFF.

This chain uses TRBV6-6 with TRBJ1-5; no clear D. Germline values: CDR1 MNHNY, CDR2 SVGAGI (reference sequence). The CDR3 loop spans 14 amino acids. The V end lost 6 bases, the J end lost 6 bases, and 15 bases lay between the germline ends. The CDR3 sequence is CASSPDRLAQPQHF. CDR3 nucleotide sequence: TGTGCCAGCAGCCCCGACCGACTGGCTCAGCCCCAGCATTTT.

This clone was found a few times. This chain connects TRBV18 to TRBJ1-2; tentatively, D is TRBD1 (6 bases). Germline V gives CDR1 KGHSH, CDR2 LQKENI. Trimming cost V 1 base and J 6 bases, with 15 bases left between them. The length of the CDR3 is 15 residues. The CDR3 reads CASSPLLGKGDGYTF. The CDR3 region has the DNA TGTGCCAGCTCACCACTACTGGGAAAGGGGGATGGCTACACCTTC.

This clone was seen only a few times. The chain is built from TRBV29-1 and TRBJ2-4; 7 bases align to TRBD1. J gave up 0 bases and V 5 bases, and 4 bases lay outside the gene matches. The CDR3 sequence is 14 residues long. In germline, CDR1 is SQVTM, CDR2 ANQGSEA. The CDR3 reads CSVRDRLAKNIQYF. The CDR3 coding sequence is TGCAGCGTTAGGGACAGACTAGCCAAAAACATTCAGTACTTC.

This rearrangement joins TRBV30 to TRBJ1-1; D is unclear. In germline, CDR1 is GTSNPN, CDR2 SVGIG (reference sequence). CDR3 length: 12 amino acids. V gave up 6 bases and J gave up 0 bases, with 8 bases separating them. CDR3 in amino acids: CACGLVNTEAFF. The CDR3 DNA follows: TGTGCCTGCGGACTAGTGAACACTGAAGCTTTCTTT. The full variable domain, with the rest looked up from reference TRBV30 and TRBJ1-1, is SQTIHQWPATLVQPVGSPLSLECTVEGTSNPNLYWYRQAAGRGLQLLFYSVGIGQISSEVPQNLSASRPQDRQFILSSKKLLLSDSGFYLCACGLVNTEAFFGQGTRLTVV.

There are a few counts of this clone. The chain uses TRBV28 and TRBJ2-1; TRBD2 might be the D (5 bases). Germline lookup yields CDR1 MDHEN and CDR2 SYDVKM. The CDR3 is 14 amino acids. Between the trimmed V and J ends, which lost 6 bases and 12 bases, there was a span of 21 bases. The CDR3 bases are TGTGCCAGCAGCTCAACCACTACCCGGGATGCGCAGTTCTTC. Its translation is CASSSTTTRDAQFF.

The gene calls are TRBV9 and TRBJ2-3; D is unresolved. Per germline, CDR1 SGDLS and CDR2 YYNGEE. The CDR3 consists of 13 residues. With 2 bases removed from V and 0 bases from J, the gap between germline ends came to 4 bases. DNA of the CDR3: TGTGCCAGCAGCGTCTTGAGCACAGATACGCAGTATTTT. The encoded protein is CASSVLSTDTQYF.

The table lists this clone with a few counts. CDR3 residues: CASSPWTGANYGYTF. The CDR3 region has the DNA TGCGCCAGCAGCCCTTGGACAGGAGCTAACTATGGCTACACCTTC. The V call is TRBV4-3, the J call TRBJ1-2; 7 bases line up with TRBD1. V was clipped by 4 bases and J by 0 bases; unmatched bases: 5. This CDR3 comprises 15 residues. Germline loops: CDR1 LGHNA, CDR2 YSLEER.